What follows is one TCR beta chain and its context. Sequencing used immunoSEQ multiplex PCR; TCRdb keeps in-frame clones, though not all of them. The table shows tens of thousands of clones, with about four fifths occurring only once. The time point denotes: after dendritic cell vaccination, including at tumor progression/relapse. Patients had residual fresh-frozen tumor tissue and more than two years of survival data. None of the glioblastoma patients had an isocitrate dehydrogenase mutation. This specimen comes from a study of glioma-infiltrating T cells after dendritic cell vaccination. Overall study: Dendritic cells derived from monocytes and pulsed with autologous tumor lysate formed the vaccine. Patients received three intradermal dendritic cell vaccine injections at biweekly intervals.

The V and J ends lost 8 bases and 5 bases respectively, with 16 bases between them. The CDR3 totals 14 residues. Germline lookup yields CDR1 MNHEY and CDR2 SVGAGI. The TCR comes from a human donor with glioblastoma. Sequencing was performed on blood, taken after dendritic cell vaccination. The J gene is TRBJ2-1, the V gene TRBV6-5, with a weak D call TRBD2 (5 bases). CDR3 sequence reads: CASAPQRVNNEQFF. The CDR3 nucleotides read TGTGCCAGCGCCCCCCAGAGGGTAAACAATGAGCAGTTCTTC.